This T cell receptor (beta chain) was recorded in a study of shared clonotypes between healthy human individuals. Study outcomes and limitations: What naive subsets generally showed was a larger estimated richness than memory subsets showed.

Per the germline V gene, CDR1 is ENHRY and CDR2 is SYGVKD. With V trimmed by 0 bases and J by 3 bases, 2 bases remained unmatched. The CDR3 contains 15 residues. The repertoire was sequenced with immunoSEQ multiplex PCR; TCRdb's copy has only in-frame clones and lacks some. The sample has 2 million to 2.5 million clones; approximately 94% are singletons. The investigators split CD4+ cells into a CD45RA+ naive subset and a CD45RA-negative memory subset. Comments on this clone: Its target is unknown. Other DNA sequences in this sample translate to the same CDR3.

This chain links TRBV10-3 with TRBJ2-7, with TRBD2 matching 10 bases. The TCR sequence derives from a man younger than 35 in good health. The sample taken for sequencing was naive CD4+ T cells sorted from blood. Stated subset: CD45RA+ positively selected. The CDR3 region is CAISESIAGGYEQYF. The CDR3 nucleotides read TGTGCCATCAGTGAGTCGATAGCGGGAGGCTACGAGCAGTACTTC.